This TCR beta chain is from a study of CD8 T cells in ankylosing spondylitis. Generation of TCR beta libraries employed quantitative 5'-RACE incorporating molecular barcodes. MiXCR was run by TCRdb on the 5' RACE reads, yielding one entry per CDR3 protein. Found here are around 320,000 distinct CDR3 sequences, more than 20% of them singletons; the top ten hold roughly 3.6%. A word on this clonotype: The target antigen is unknown.

After removal of 0 bases from V and 10 bases from J, the junction contained 4 bases not matched to a gene. The CDR3 has 15 residues. From germline, CDR1 is SNHLY and CDR2 FYNNEI. Study-wide findings and caveats: Seemingly distinctive of ankylosing spondylitis blood was a TCR beta motif formed by eight highly homologous variants. Some of the motif variants had earlier been found in reactive arthritis patients' fluid and blood.

The sequence was obtained from a female donor with ankylosing spondylitis or in good health (not recorded which). Sequenced material: blood, either unsorted or a sorted T cell fraction (not recorded which). This rearrangement joins TRBV2 to TRBJ1-6; TRBD1 agrees at 9 bases. CDR3 residues: CASSEAGQGGSPLHF. CDR3 coding DNA: TGTGCCAGCAGTGAAGCGGGACAGGGTGGGTCACCCCTCCACTTT.